The sequence of this T cell receptor beta chain was determined in a study of cytomegalovirus exposure and HLA in healthy donors. PCR was performed using 60 Vbeta and 13 Jbeta primers. Only in-frame clones appear in the TCRdb table, and some are missing; sequencing was by immunoSEQ multiplex PCR. Among approximately 100,000 clones listed, about 75% were seen once. Study outcomes and limitations: Later on, an analysis found that several of the most significant clusters appeared to be linked to common viral pathogens, which included parvovirus B19. When presence/absence was analysed, sequencing depth was taken to be roughly uniform across donors.

Germline V gives CDR1 SGHTA, CDR2 FQGNSA. CDR3 length: 15 residues. With 3 bases clipped from V and 4 bases from J, the junction kept 9 bases outside the gene matches. About this clone: No antigen is known for it.

The TCR sequence derives from a male donor in good health and CMV-seropositive. Sequenced: PBMCs. The V call is TRBV7-2, the J call TRBJ2-7, with 7 bases lining up with TRBD1. CDR3 DNA: TGTGCCAGCAGCTTGACCGGGACAGTAGCGTACGAGCAGTACTTC. Translated, it gives CASSLTGTVAYEQYF.